The clone carrying this TCR beta chain was detected many times. Its antigen is unknown. The data are from a study of breast tumors, draining lymph nodes, adjacent tissues. Whole-study findings and limits: The data were judged consistent with most tumor T cells coming from lymph node and expanding in tumor. Tumors had less TCR diversity than lymph nodes, more than nontumor tissue.

The lymph nodes were axillary draining lymph nodes from breast cancer patients. There are 15 residues in the CDR3. V was shortened by 6 bases and J by 4 bases, with 16 bases between the two germline ends. The germline V gene has CDR1 SGHRS and CDR2 YFSETQ. TCRdb reprocessed the multiplex PCR reads with MiXCR, giving one entry per CDR3 protein. The profile covers 270,000 or so distinct CDR3 sequences, with over 25% appearing a single time and more than 0.95% taken by the ten largest. The sequenced sample was axillary lymph node tissue. The receptor was isolated from a female donor with breast cancer. Some clones in this sample may be carry-over from other donors' samples. The chain is built from TRBV5-1 and TRBJ2-2; D is perhaps TRBD1 (7 bases). This CDR3 is CASNAGQQATGELFF. The CDR3 DNA follows: TGCGCCAGCAACGCGGGACAGCAAGCCACCGGGGAGCTGTTTTTT.